Listed here are 15 T cell receptor beta chains from one sample, sequenced in a study of cytomegalovirus exposure and HLA in healthy donors. The PCR made use of 60 Vbeta and 13 Jbeta primers. This table comes from immunoSEQ multiplex PCR, and its TCRdb copy is limited to in-frame clones, with some not included. The sample consists of under 100,000 clones, less than 75% of them appearing once. The sample consisted of PBMCs. The receptors here all came from a woman in her twenties or thirties in good health and CMV-seropositive.

The chain combines TRBV28 with TRBJ1-2; TRBD1 agrees at 7 bases. The CDR3 sequence is 16 residues long. V shed 6 bases, J shed 4 bases, and the junction held 14 bases outside the gene matches. Germline V gives CDR1 MDHEN, CDR2 SYDVKM. This CDR3 reads CASSRPQGDPGYGYTF. DNA for the CDR3: TGTGCCAGCAGCCGTCCTCAGGGGGATCCTGGCTATGGCTACACCTTC.

The chain couples TRBV28 to TRBJ1-1, with a tentative D call TRBD1 (6 bases). The CDR3 length is 12 residues. Trimming removed 6 bases from V and 8 bases from J, with 13 bases in between. Per germline, CDR1 MDHEN and CDR2 SYDVKM. CDR3 bases: TGTGCCAGCAGACAACTACAGGGAGAAGCTTTCTTT. Translating gives CASRQLQGEAFF.

The table lists this clone with a few counts. The genes are TRBV14 and TRBJ2-7; 8 bases are a match to TRBD2. Trimming at V came to 8 bases and at J to 4 bases, leaving 7 bases not matched to a gene. Germline values: CDR1 SGHDN, CDR2 FVKESK. The CDR3 covers 13 residues. Written as DNA, the CDR3 is TGTGCCAGCTCCGGGGGGGAATCTTACGAGCAGTACTTC. Its translation is CASSGGESYEQYF.

This clone has only a few counts. This chain connects TRBV5-1 to TRBJ1-2, with 10 nucleotides matching TRBD1. Germline-derived CDR1 and CDR2 are SGHRS and YFSETQ. Unmatched junction bases numbered 12, after V lost 4 bases and J lost 0 bases. This CDR3 is 18 amino acids long. The CDR3 loop is CASSASGTGDLANYGYTF. For the CDR3, the DNA is TGCGCCAGCAGCGCCTCCGGGACAGGGGACTTAGCTAACTATGGCTACACCTTC. Combining the CDR3 with reference TRBV5-1 and TRBJ1-2 gives the whole variable domain KAGVTQTPRYLIKTRGQQVTLSCSPISGHRSVSWYQQTPGQGLQFLFEYFSETQRNKGNFPGRFSGRQFSNSRSEMNVSTLELGDSALYLCASSASGTGDLANYGYTFGSGTRLTVV.

CDR3 loop: CATSRGTQGEETQYF. DNA of the CDR3: TGTGCCACCAGCAGAGGGACACAGGGAGAAGAGACCCAGTACTTC. The rearrangement uses TRBV15 and TRBJ2-5; D perhaps matches TRBD1 (6 bases). Germline assignment: CDR1 LNHNV and CDR2 YYDKDF (reference sequence). The CDR3 has 15 residues. Trimming left V 1 base short and J 3 bases short, with 12 bases between.

The chain employs TRBV2 and TRBJ2-5; weak D call: TRBD2 (7 bases). CDR1 and CDR2 from the germline V gene are SNHLY and FYNNEI. This CDR3 spans 14 amino acids. Deletions cut 7 bases from V and 4 bases from J, with 16 bases between. In DNA, the CDR3 is TGTGCCAGCACCTGGGGGGGGGCGGGAGAGACCCAGTACTTC. Translating gives CASTWGGAGETQYF.

This clone was counted only a few times. V usage is TRBV4-2 and J usage is TRBJ2-3; possible D gene TRBD2, 6 bases. This CDR3 contains 16 residues. Trimming removed 5 bases at V and 6 bases at J, with 21 bases between. Looked up from germline, CDR1 is LGHNA and CDR2 is YNFKEQ. The CDR3 DNA reads TGTGCCAGCAGCTTGGCCCTCGGCGGGGCCAAGGATACGCAGTATTTT. Translation: CASSLALGGAKDTQYF.

The chain combines TRBV7-2 with TRBJ2-7; D ambiguous. The CDR3 has 14 residues. Germline CDR1 SGHTA, CDR2 FQGNSA. Trimming cost V 0 bases and J 3 bases, with 9 bases left between them. CDR3 in amino acids: CASSLALNNYEQYF. The CDR3 nucleotides are TGTGCCAGCAGCTTAGCCCTTAACAACTACGAGCAGTACTTC.

The chain recombines TRBV7-2 with TRBJ2-3; TRBD1 might be the D (6 bases). Germline CDR1 is SGHTA and CDR2 is FQGNSA. V was clipped by 5 bases and J by 11 bases, with 14 bases between them. This CDR3 has 12 residues. CDR3 DNA: TGTGCCAGCAGCCTCCTCCCGGGACAGCAGTATTTT. Its translation is CASSLLPGQQYF.

This clone was observed a single time. V is TRBV29-1 and J is TRBJ2-3; 9 positions agree with TRBD2. With 2 bases clipped from V and 14 bases from J, the junction kept 11 bases outside the gene matches. The germline V gene has CDR1 SQVTM and CDR2 ANQGSEA. CDR3 length: 13 residues. The CDR3 sequence: CSVEKGLGLAPYF. CDR3 DNA: TGCAGCGTTGAAAAGGGGTTAGGACTAGCGCCGTATTTT.

The rearrangement uses TRBV6-5 and TRBJ1-4; TRBD1 matches 8 bases. With 5 bases clipped from V and 5 bases from J, the junction kept 4 bases outside the gene matches. The germline V gene encodes CDR1 MNHEY and CDR2 SVGAGI. This CDR3 comprises 14 residues. The CDR3 spells CASSADRGNEKLFF. The DNA for the CDR3 is TGTGCCAGCAGTGCCGACAGGGGAAATGAAAAACTGTTTTTT.

This clone occurred once. The CDR3 region is CASSRRKRGCVDQPQHF. The CDR3 region has the DNA TGTGCCAGCAGCAGGCGTAAACGGGGTTGCGTCGATCAGCCCCAGCATTTT. The chain links TRBV21-1 to TRBJ1-5. TRBV21-1 counts as a pseudogene. The CDR3 extends over 17 amino acids.

This clone has just a few counts. V is TRBV19 and J is TRBJ1-2; D is undetermined. The CDR3 runs to 15 residues. The V and J ends lost 3 bases and 1 base respectively, with 12 bases between them. CDR1 and CDR2 (germline): LNHDA, SQIVND (reference sequence). For the CDR3, the DNA is TGTGCCAGTAGTATCGCCATTGGTAGTAACTATGGCTACACCTTC. This translates into CASSIAIGSNYGYTF.

CDR3 in amino acids: CASSMGQPATNEKLFF. DNA for the CDR3: TGTGCCAGTAGTATGGGACAGCCTGCAACTAATGAAAAACTGTTTTTT. The V and J genes are TRBV19 and TRBJ1-4, with TRBD1 matching 7 bases. Trimming took 3 bases from V and 0 from J; bases not matched to a gene: 4. Germline V gives CDR1 LNHDA, CDR2 SQIVND (reference sequence). The CDR3 totals 16 residues.

The rearrangement joins TRBV28 to TRBJ2-3; TRBD1 aligns across 8 bases. V lost 10 bases to trimming and J lost 4 bases; unmatched junction nucleotides: 4. The length of the CDR3 is 12 residues. Germline V gene lookup returns CDR1 MDHEN and CDR2 SYDVKM. The CDR3 loop is CATRQGPDTQYF. Here the CDR3 DNA reads TGTGCCACCCGACAGGGGCCAGATACGCAGTATTTT.